The 14 T cell receptor beta chains below all came from one sample that was sequenced in a study of glioma-infiltrating T cells. The iRepertoire nested amplicon-rescue multiplex PCR amplified TCR alpha and beta CDR3s from RNA. MiXCR was run by TCRdb on the multiplex PCR reads, yielding one entry per CDR3 protein. The data contain about 110,000 distinct CDR3 sequences, 20% to 30% of them singletons. The sample consisted of glioma tissue, nonneoplastic brain tissue, or PBMCs (not recorded which). Receptors were obtained from a human donor with low-grade glioma or glioblastoma, undergoing nonglioma brain surgery, or in good health (not recorded which).

This clonotype occurred many times. V and J are TRBV7-9 and TRBJ1-1; possible D gene TRBD1, 5 bases. Germline-derived CDR1 and CDR2 are SEHNR and FQNEAQ (reference sequence). V was pared by 1 base and J by 4 bases, with 10 bases between. CDR3 length: 14 residues. The CDR3 region has the DNA TGTGCCAGCAGCTTAGAGGCAGGGCTCACTGAAGCTTTCTTT. It is translated as CASSLEAGLTEAFF.

This rearrangement joins TRBV20-1 to TRBJ2-7; 9 bases map to TRBD1. This CDR3 is 15 amino acids long. V shed 3 bases, J shed 6 bases, and the junction held 12 bases outside the gene matches. The germline CDR1 and CDR2 sequences are DFQATT and SNEGSKA (reference sequence). The DNA of the CDR3 is TGCAGTGCTAGGACAGGACAGGGGTTGAAGGGCGAGCAGTACTTC. Translation: CSARTGQGLKGEQYF.

Ten or more counts support this clonotype. V usage is TRBV6-2 or TRBV6-3 and J usage is TRBJ1-5; 7 bases line up with TRBD1. Germline loops: CDR1 MNHEY, CDR2 SVGEGT. V gave up 0 bases and J gave up 4 bases; unmatched junction bases: 3. The CDR3 runs 15 residues. DNA for the CDR3: TGTGCCAGCAGTTACTCCGGACAGGCGAATCAGCCCCAGCATTTT. Translating it yields CASSYSGQANQPQHF.

This clonotype was recorded at least ten times. The CDR3 coding sequence is TGTGCCAGCAGCTTAATAGAAGGGACAGGGACGGTCGAGCAGTACTTC. Translating gives CASSLIEGTGTVEQYF. The rearrangement uses TRBV7-9 and TRBJ2-7; TRBD1 aligns across 9 bases. There are 16 residues in the CDR3. Germline V gene lookup returns CDR1 SEHNR and CDR2 FQNEAQ (reference sequence). Unmatched junction bases numbered 11, after V lost 2 bases and J lost 6 bases. Variable domain in full (rest from reference TRBV7-9 and TRBJ2-7): DTGVSQNPRHKITKRGQNVTFRCDPISEHNRLYWYRQTLGQGPEFLTYFQNEAQLEKSRLLSDRFSAERPKGSFSTLEIQRTEQGDSAMYLCASSLIEGTGTVEQYFGPGTRLTVT.

This clonotype came up many times. The chain is built from TRBV28 and TRBJ1-3; maybe TRBD1 (5 bases). The CDR3 covers 13 residues. Trimming cost V 7 bases and J 2 bases, with 9 bases left between them. CDR1 is MDHEN, CDR2 SYDVKM, per germline. CDR3 DNA: TGTGCCAGCATTCGGGGCGCTGGAAACACCATATATTTT. Protein product: CASIRGAGNTIYF. The variable domain in full, with the rest retrieved from reference TRBV28 and TRBJ1-3, is DVKVTQSSRYLVKRTGEKVFLECVQDMDHENMFWYRQDPGLGLRLIYFSYDVKMKEKGDIPEGYSVSREKKERFSLILESASTNQTSMYLCASIRGAGNTIYFGEGSWLTVV.

This clonotype came up many times. This chain uses TRBV28 with TRBJ1-4; D is ambiguous. Germline V gives CDR1 MDHEN, CDR2 SYDVKM. CDR3 size: 14 residues. V was shortened by 2 bases and J by 3 bases, with 7 bases between the two germline ends. The CDR3 nucleotides read TGTGCCAGCAGTTTAACGGCGGCTAATGAAAAACTGTTTTTT. This gives the protein CASSLTAANEKLFF. The entire variable domain, with the rest obtained from reference TRBV28 and TRBJ1-4, is as follows: DVKVTQSSRYLVKRTGEKVFLECVQDMDHENMFWYRQDPGLGLRLIYFSYDVKMKEKGDIPEGYSVSREKKERFSLILESASTNQTSMYLCASSLTAANEKLFFGSGTQLSVL.

This clonotype appeared many times. This chain uses TRBV4-3 with TRBJ1-2; TRBD1 might be the D (5 bases). Looked up from germline, CDR1 is LGHNA and CDR2 is YSLEER. Trimming left V 0 bases short and J 5 bases short, with 19 bases between. The length of the CDR3 is 17 residues. The CDR3 loop is CASSQDGAGVSPYGYTF. The CDR3 DNA sequence: TGCGCCAGCAGCCAAGATGGGGCGGGAGTGTCACCGTATGGCTACACCTTC.

The V gene is TRBV29-1, the J gene TRBJ1-1; 8 nucleotides align to TRBD1. Germline V gene data show CDR1 as SQVTM and CDR2 as ANQGSEA. The CDR3 contains 14 residues. Trimming at V came to 5 bases and at J to 1 base, leaving 6 bases not matched to a gene. The CDR3 DNA reads TGCAGCGTTACTACCGGGACAGGGAACACTGAAGCTTTCTTT. It is translated as CSVTTGTGNTEAFF.

Remarks on this clonotype: A clone one base away is much larger, so this may be a read error. The rearrangement uses TRBV3-1 and TRBJ2-3; D unresolved. The CDR3 is 16 amino acids. CDR1 and CDR2 (germline): LGHDT, YNNKEL (reference sequence). Trimming cost V 2 bases and J 1 base, with 13 bases left between them. In DNA form, the CDR3 reads TGTGCCAGCAGCCAATGCGACGGGTTCGGCACAGATACGCAGTATTTT. It encodes CASSQCDGFGTDTQYF.

This clonotype has ten or more counts. The chain links TRBV7-9 to TRBJ2-3, with 7 nucleotides matching TRBD1. The CDR3 consists of 17 residues. With V trimmed by 1 base and J by 0 bases, 7 bases remained unmatched. CDR1 and CDR2 (germline): SEHNR, FQNEAQ (reference sequence). The CDR3 DNA reads TGTGCCAGCAGCTTAGAAATCCTGACAGGGAGCACAGATACGCAGTATTTT. Translating it yields CASSLEILTGSTDTQYF.

This clonotype was found many times. The V and J genes are TRBV7-6 and TRBJ1-1; D unclear. The CDR3 loop spans 14 amino acids. Germline V lookup: CDR1 SGHVS, CDR2 FNYEAQ. The germline V and J ends were trimmed by 5 bases and 3 bases, with 13 bases remaining between them. The CDR3, as DNA: TGTGCCAGCAGCCGCAACGGGAGGGACACTGAAGCTTTCTTT. Translated, it gives CASSRNGRDTEAFF.

The sample holds many counts of this clonotype. The chain has TRBV29-1 and TRBJ1-1; no clear D. This CDR3 is 11 amino acids long. The V end was cut by 4 bases, the J end by 7 bases, with 10 bases between. Germline CDR1 and CDR2: SQVTM and ANQGSEA. The CDR3 here is CSVGGVGEAFF. For the CDR3, the DNA is TGCAGCGTTGGCGGGGTAGGTGAAGCTTTCTTT. Full variable domain (remainder filled in from reference TRBV29-1 and TRBJ1-1): SAVISQKPSRDICQRGTSLTIQCQVDSQVTMMFWYRQQPGQSLTLIATANQGSEATYESGFVIDKFPISRPNLTFSTLTVSNMSPEDSSIYLCSVGGVGEAFFGQGTRLTVV.

Points on this clonotype: A much larger clonotype is one base distant, so this may be a read error. The chain joins TRBV5-5 to TRBJ2-1; 14 nucleotides agree with TRBD2. Per germline, CDR1 SGHKS and CDR2 YYEKEE (reference sequence). The CDR3 contains 15 residues. The CDR3 spells CASSRSGTSGSERFF. The CDR3 DNA reads TGTGCCAGCAGCCGATCGGGGACTAGCGGGAGTGAGCGGTTCTTC.

The V gene is TRBV20-1, the J gene TRBJ1-1; the D is unclear. Deletions cut 6 bases from V and 1 base from J, with 9 bases between. Germline V gene lookup returns CDR1 DFQATT and CDR2 SNEGSKA (reference sequence). The CDR3 spans 12 residues. For the CDR3, the DNA is TGCAGTGCCTCCCGGGCGAACACTGAAGCTTTCTTT. Encoded protein: CSASRANTEAFF.